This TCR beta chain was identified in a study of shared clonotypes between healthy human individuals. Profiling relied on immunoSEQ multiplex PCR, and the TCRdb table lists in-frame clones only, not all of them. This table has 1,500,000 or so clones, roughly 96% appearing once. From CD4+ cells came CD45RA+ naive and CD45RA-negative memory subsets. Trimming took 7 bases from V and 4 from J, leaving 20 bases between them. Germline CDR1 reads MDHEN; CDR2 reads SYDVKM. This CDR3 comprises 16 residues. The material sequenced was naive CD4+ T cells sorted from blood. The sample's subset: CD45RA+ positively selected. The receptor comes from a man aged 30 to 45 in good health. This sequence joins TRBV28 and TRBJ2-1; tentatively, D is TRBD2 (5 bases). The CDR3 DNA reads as TGTGCCAGCATACAAAGAGGCCAGCGGAGATACAATGAGCAGTTCTTC. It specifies CASIQRGQRRYNEQFF.